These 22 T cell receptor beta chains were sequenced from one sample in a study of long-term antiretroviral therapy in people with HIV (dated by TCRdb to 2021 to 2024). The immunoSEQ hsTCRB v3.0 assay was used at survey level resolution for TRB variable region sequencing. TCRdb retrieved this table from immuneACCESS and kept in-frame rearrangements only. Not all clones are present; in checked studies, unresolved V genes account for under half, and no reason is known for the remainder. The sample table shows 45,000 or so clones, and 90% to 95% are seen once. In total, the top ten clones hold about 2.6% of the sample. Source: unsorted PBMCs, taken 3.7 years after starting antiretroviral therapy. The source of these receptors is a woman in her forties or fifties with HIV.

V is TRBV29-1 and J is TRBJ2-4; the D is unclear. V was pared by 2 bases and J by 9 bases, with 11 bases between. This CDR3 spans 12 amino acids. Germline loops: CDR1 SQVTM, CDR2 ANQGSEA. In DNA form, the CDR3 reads TGCAGCGTTGAACACGGAAAAGGCATTCAGTACTTC. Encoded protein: CSVEHGKGIQYF. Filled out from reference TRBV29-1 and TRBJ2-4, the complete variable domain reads SAVISQKPSRDICQRGTSLTIQCQVDSQVTMMFWYRQQPGQSLTLIATANQGSEATYESGFVIDKFPISRPNLTFSTLTVSNMSPEDSSIYLCSVEHGKGIQYFGAGTRLSVL.

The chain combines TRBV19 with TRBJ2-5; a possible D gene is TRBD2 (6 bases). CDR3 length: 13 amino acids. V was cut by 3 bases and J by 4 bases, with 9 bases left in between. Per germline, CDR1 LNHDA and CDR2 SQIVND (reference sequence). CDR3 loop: CASSIVRGETQYF. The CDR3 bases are TGTGCCAGTAGTATTGTGCGGGGAGAGACCCAGTACTTC.

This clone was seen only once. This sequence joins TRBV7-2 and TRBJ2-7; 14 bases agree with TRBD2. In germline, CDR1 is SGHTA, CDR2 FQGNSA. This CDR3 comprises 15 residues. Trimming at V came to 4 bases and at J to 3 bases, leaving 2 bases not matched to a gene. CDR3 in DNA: TGTGCCAGCAGCTCGACTAGCGGGGGGGTCTACGAGCAGTACTTC. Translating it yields CASSSTSGGVYEQYF.

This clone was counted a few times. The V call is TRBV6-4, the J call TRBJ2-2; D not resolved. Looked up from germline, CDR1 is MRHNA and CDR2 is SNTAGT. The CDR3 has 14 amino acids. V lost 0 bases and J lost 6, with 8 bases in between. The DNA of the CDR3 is TGTGCCAGCAGTGACTCCCCAGAGGCCGGGGAGCTGTTTTTT. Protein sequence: CASSDSPEAGELFF.

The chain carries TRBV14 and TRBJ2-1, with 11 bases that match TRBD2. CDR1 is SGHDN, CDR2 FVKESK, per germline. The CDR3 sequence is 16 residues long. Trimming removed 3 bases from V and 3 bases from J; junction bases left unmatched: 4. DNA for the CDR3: TGTGCCAGCAGCCAGAGACTAGCGGGGATCTACAATGAGCAGTTCTTC. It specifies CASSQRLAGIYNEQFF.

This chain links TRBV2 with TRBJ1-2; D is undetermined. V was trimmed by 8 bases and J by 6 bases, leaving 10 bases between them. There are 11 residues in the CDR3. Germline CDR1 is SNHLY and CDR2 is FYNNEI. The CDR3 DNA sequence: TGTGCCAGCGGCGTAAGGGATGGCTACACCTTC. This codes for CASGVRDGYTF. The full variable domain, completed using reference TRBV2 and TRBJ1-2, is EPEVTQTPSHQVTQMGQEVILRCVPISNHLYFYWYRQILGQKVEFLVSFYNNEISEKSEIFDDQFSVERPDGSNFTLKIRSTKLEDSAMYFCASGVRDGYTFGSGTRLTVV.

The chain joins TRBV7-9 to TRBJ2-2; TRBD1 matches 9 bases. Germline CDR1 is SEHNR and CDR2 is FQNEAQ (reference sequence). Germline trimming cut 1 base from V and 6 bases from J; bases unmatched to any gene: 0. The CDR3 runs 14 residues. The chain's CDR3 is CASSLGDRAGELFF. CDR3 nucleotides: TGTGCCAGCAGCTTAGGGGACAGGGCCGGGGAGCTGTTTTTT.

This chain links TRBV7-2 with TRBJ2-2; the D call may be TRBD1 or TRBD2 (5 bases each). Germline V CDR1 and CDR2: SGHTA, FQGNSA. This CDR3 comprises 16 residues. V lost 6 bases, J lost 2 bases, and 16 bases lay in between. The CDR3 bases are TGTGCCAGCAGGGTACGGGGCGGCCTAAACACCGGGGAGCTGTTTTTT. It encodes CASRVRGGLNTGELFF.

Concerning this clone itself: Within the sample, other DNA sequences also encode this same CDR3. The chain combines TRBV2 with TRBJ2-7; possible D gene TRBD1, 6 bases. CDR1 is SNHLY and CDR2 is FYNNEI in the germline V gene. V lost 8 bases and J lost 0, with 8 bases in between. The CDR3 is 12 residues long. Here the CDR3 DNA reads TGTGCCAGCCGGACAGACTCCTACGAGCAGTACTTC. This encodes CASRTDSYEQYF.

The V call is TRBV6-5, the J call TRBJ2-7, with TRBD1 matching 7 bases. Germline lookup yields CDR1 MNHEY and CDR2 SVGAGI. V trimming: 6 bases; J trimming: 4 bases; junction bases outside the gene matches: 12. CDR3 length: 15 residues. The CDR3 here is CASRPRQGRGYEQYF. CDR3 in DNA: TGTGCCAGCAGACCAAGACAGGGAAGGGGGTACGAGCAGTACTTC.

The CDR3 region has the DNA TGTGCCAGCAGCTTAGATCTTGTGTCCGAGCAGTACTTC. Residues: CASSLDLVSEQYF. The V gene is TRBV7-9, the J gene TRBJ2-7; D is uncertain. Trimming removed 1 base from V and 6 bases from J, with 10 bases in between. CDR3 size: 13 residues. CDR1 and CDR2 from the germline V gene are SEHNR and FQNEAQ (reference sequence).

CDR3 nucleotides: TGTGCCAGCAGTAGAAACTCTGGGGCCAACGTCCTGACTTTC. This gives the protein CASSRNSGANVLTF. The chain links TRBV6-1 to TRBJ2-6; D not resolved. V lost 5 bases, J lost 0 bases, and 5 bases lay in between. CDR1 is MNHNS and CDR2 is SASEGT in the germline V gene. CDR3 size: 14 residues.

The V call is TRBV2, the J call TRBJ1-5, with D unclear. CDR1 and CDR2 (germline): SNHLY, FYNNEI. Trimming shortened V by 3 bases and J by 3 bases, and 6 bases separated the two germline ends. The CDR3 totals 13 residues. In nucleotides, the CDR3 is TGTGCCAGCAGTGAGGAGGACAATCAGCCCCAGCATTTT. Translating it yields CASSEEDNQPQHF.

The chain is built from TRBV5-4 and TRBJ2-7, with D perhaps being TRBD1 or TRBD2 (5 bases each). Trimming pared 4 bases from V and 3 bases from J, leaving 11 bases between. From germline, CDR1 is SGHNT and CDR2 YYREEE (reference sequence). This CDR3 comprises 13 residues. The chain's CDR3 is CASSPGPHYEQYF. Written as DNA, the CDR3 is TGTGCCAGCAGCCCGGGACCCCACTACGAGCAGTACTTC. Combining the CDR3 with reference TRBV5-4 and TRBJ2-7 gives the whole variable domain ETGVTQSPTHLIKTRGQQVTLRCSSQSGHNTVSWYQQALGQGPQFIFQYYREEENGRGNFPPRFSGLQFPNYSSELNVNALELDDSALYLCASSPGPHYEQYFGPGTRLTVT.

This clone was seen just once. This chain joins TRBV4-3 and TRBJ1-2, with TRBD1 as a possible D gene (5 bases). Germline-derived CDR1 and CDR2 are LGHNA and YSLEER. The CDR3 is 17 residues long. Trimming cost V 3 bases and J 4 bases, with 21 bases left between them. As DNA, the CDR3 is TGCGCCAGCAGCCAGGAACTGGCCTCCGGGGGGAGCTATGGCTACACCTTC. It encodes CASSQELASGGSYGYTF.

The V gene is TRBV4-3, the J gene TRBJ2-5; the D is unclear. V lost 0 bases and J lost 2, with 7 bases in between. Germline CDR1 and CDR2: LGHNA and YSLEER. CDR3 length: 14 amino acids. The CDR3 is CASSQEMGQETQYF. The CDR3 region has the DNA TGCGCCAGCAGCCAAGAAATGGGTCAAGAGACCCAGTACTTC.

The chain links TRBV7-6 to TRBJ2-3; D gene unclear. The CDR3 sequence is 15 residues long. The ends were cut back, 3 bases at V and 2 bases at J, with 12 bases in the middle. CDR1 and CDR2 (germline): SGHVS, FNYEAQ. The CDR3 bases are TGTGCCAGCAGCTTCGGGTCGAGCCACACAGATACGCAGTATTTT. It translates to CASSFGSSHTDTQYF.

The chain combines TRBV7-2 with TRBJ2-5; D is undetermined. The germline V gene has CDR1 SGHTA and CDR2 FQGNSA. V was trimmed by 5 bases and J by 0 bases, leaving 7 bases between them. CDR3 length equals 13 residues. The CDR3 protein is CASSVHDQETQYF. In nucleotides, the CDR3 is TGTGCCAGCAGCGTTCACGACCAAGAGACCCAGTACTTC. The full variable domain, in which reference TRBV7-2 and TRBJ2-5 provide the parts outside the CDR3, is GAGVSQSPSNKVTEKGKDVELRCDPISGHTALYWYRQSLGQGLEFLIYFQGNSAPDKSGLPSDRFSAERTGGSVSTLTIQRTQQEDSAVYLCASSVHDQETQYFGPGTRLLVL.

As DNA, the CDR3 is TGTGCCATCAGCGGACAGACCGCTATGAACACTGAAGCTTTCTTT. The encoded protein is CAISGQTAMNTEAFF. The chain carries TRBV10-3 and TRBJ1-1; D perhaps matches TRBD1 (6 bases). Germline V gene lookup returns CDR1 ENHRY and CDR2 SYGVKD. This CDR3 is built from 15 residues. V was trimmed by 6 bases and J by 0 bases, leaving 14 bases between them.

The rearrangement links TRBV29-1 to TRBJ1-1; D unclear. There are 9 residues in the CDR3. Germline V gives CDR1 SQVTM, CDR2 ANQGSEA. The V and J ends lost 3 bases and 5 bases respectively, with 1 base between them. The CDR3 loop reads CSVDTEAFF. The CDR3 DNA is TGCAGCGTTGATACTGAAGCTTTCTTT.

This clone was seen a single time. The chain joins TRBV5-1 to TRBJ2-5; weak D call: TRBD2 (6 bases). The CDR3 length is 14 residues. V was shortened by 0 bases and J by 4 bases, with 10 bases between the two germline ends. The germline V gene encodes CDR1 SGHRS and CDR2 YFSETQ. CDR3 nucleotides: TGCGCCAGCAGCTTGGGACTAGTCTCAGAGACCCAGTACTTC. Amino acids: CASSLGLVSETQYF.

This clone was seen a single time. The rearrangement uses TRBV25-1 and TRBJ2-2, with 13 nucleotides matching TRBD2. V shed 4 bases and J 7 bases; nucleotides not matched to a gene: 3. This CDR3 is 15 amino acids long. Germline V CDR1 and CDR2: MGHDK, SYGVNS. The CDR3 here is CASSARTSGGGELFF. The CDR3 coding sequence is TGTGCCAGCAGTGCAAGGACTAGCGGGGGCGGGGAGCTGTTTTTT.